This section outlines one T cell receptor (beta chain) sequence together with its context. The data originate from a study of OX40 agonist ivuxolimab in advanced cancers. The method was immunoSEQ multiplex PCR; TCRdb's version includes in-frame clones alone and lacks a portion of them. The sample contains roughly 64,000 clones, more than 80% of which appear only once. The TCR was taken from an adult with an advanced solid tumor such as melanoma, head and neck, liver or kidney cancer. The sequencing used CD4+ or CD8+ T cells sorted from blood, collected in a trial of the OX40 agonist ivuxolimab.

The CDR3 here is CASSLPDLWGSYNEQFF. DNA of the CDR3: TGTGCCAGCAGCTTGCCTGACCTATGGGGCTCCTACAATGAGCAGTTCTTC. This sequence joins TRBV5-6 and TRBJ2-1; the D is unclear. The germline V gene encodes CDR1 SGHDT and CDR2 YYEEEE. Trimming took off 1 base at V and 0 bases at J, with 14 bases between the two ends. The CDR3 runs to 17 residues.